This T cell receptor (beta chain) was identified in a study of shared clonotypes between healthy human individuals. Study-level findings and limits: Naive subsets, compared against memory subsets, generally had larger estimated richness values.

TCRdb's table, derived via immunoSEQ multiplex PCR, lists solely in-frame clones and lacks some. The sample includes about 2 million clones, about 95% of them seen just once. A word on this clone: What it binds is unknown.

V lost 8 bases and J 5 bases, leaving 15 bases between the germline ends. Germline CDR1 is MGHRA and CDR2 is YSYEKL. The CDR3 is 14 amino acids. CD8 cells classed as naive were CD45RO-negative and positively selected for CCR7, excluding terminally differentiated effector memory CD45RA+ cells. Only Caucasian adults living in Nashville, Tennessee made up the donor group. V is TRBV4-1 and J is TRBJ2-2; D ambiguous. The sequenced sample consisted of naive CD8+ T cells sorted from blood. This clonotype was sampled from a man between 18 and 35 years old in good health. Here the CDR3 reads CASQLGLGTGELFF. CDR3 nucleotide sequence: TGCGCCAGCCAACTGGGCCTAGGGACCGGGGAGCTGTTTTTT.